The 13 T cell receptor beta chains below come from one sample, sequenced in a study of cytomegalovirus exposure and HLA in healthy donors. Use of 60 Vbeta and 13 Jbeta primers characterized the PCR. Sequencing was performed with immunoSEQ multiplex PCR; in TCRdb, only in-frame clones are kept and a portion is missing. This sample has roughly 100,000 clones, with around four fifths found just once. Sequenced material: PBMCs. The receptors here all came from a middle-aged woman in good health and CMV-seropositive.

This rearrangement joins TRBV28 to TRBJ1-1; tentatively, D is TRBD1 (6 bases). CDR1 MDHEN and CDR2 SYDVKM come from the germline V gene. The CDR3 is 16 amino acids. The ends were cut back, 7 bases at V and 0 bases at J, with 18 bases in the middle. This chain's CDR3 is CASTQAGAGMNTEAFF. The CDR3 bases are TGTGCCAGCACCCAGGCAGGGGCTGGGATGAACACTGAAGCTTTCTTT.

This clone was picked up a small number of times. J is TRBJ1-1 and V is TRBV18, with a tentative D call TRBD1 (6 bases). Per germline, CDR1 KGHSH and CDR2 LQKENI. CDR3 length: 16 residues. V was trimmed by 3 bases and J by 0 bases, leaving 14 bases between them. Written as DNA, the CDR3 is TGTGCCAGCTCACCCTACGACCCAGGGGTGAACACTGAAGCTTTCTTT. This translates into CASSPYDPGVNTEAFF.

The genes are TRBV28 and TRBJ2-7; the D gene is possibly TRBD2 (5 bases). CDR3 length: 15 amino acids. Germline values: CDR1 MDHEN, CDR2 SYDVKM. Trimming took 3 bases from V and 0 from J, leaving 12 bases between them. CDR3 region: CASSFGESGSYEQYF. The CDR3 coding sequence is TGTGCCAGCAGTTTCGGGGAAAGTGGCTCCTACGAGCAGTACTTC.

This sequence joins TRBV28 and TRBJ2-3, with 9 bases matching TRBD2. V shed 4 bases, J shed 3 bases, and the junction held 11 bases outside the gene matches. Germline CDR1 is MDHEN and CDR2 is SYDVKM. This CDR3 region has 17 residues. The DNA of the CDR3 is TGTGCCAGCAGTTCTATCGGACTAGCGAGACCTACAGATACGCAGTATTTT. This encodes CASSSIGLARPTDTQYF.

The chain carries TRBV28 and TRBJ1-4, with a possible D match to TRBD1 (5 bases). Germline V CDR1 and CDR2: MDHEN, SYDVKM. The length of the CDR3 is 17 residues. V shed 6 bases and J shed 8 bases, with 25 bases lying between them. In DNA, the CDR3 is TGTGCCAGCAGAGGCGGGACCGTAGGACCCCCGTTGGAAAAACTGTTTTTT. Its protein product is CASRGGTVGPPLEKLFF.

The chain uses TRBV29-1 and TRBJ2-2; D possibly corresponds to TRBD2 (5 bases). The CDR3 extends over 16 amino acids. V was pared by 4 bases and J by 4 bases, with 19 bases between. Germline V gene lookup returns CDR1 SQVTM and CDR2 ANQGSEA. This chain's CDR3 is CSVVPTGNLATGELFF. For the CDR3, the DNA is TGCAGCGTTGTCCCCACCGGGAACCTTGCCACCGGGGAGCTGTTTTTT.

The sample holds one count of this clone. The chain has TRBV11-2 and TRBJ2-7; 8 bases are shared with TRBD2. The CDR3 runs 15 residues. V lost 1 base and J lost 6; bases outside the gene matches: 8. Germline lookup yields CDR1 SGHAT and CDR2 FQNNGV. DNA of the CDR3: TGTGCCAGCAGCTTAGTGGTTAGCGGGATATCCGAGCAGTACTTC. Translation: CASSLVVSGISEQYF.

This clone occurred a few times. In the same sample, other DNA sequences code for this CDR3. The V and J genes are TRBV6-5 and TRBJ2-2; no firm D call. V lost 6 bases and J lost 2, with 7 bases in between. CDR1 is MNHEY and CDR2 is SVGAGI in the germline V gene. This CDR3 spans 13 amino acids. The CDR3 is CASSYTNTGELFF. The CDR3 region has the DNA TGTGCCAGCAGCTATACTAACACCGGGGAGCTGTTTTTT.

V usage is TRBV27 and J usage is TRBJ2-2; D is perhaps TRBD2 (6 bases). V was shortened by 9 bases and J by 14 bases, with 25 bases between the two germline ends. Germline loops: CDR1 MNHEY, CDR2 SMNVEV (reference sequence). This CDR3 spans 14 amino acids. The CDR3, as DNA: TGTGCCAGTCGTTTAACAAACGGGGGTCCTGGACTGTTTTTT. This codes for CASRLTNGGPGLFF.

A remark on this clone: Other DNA sequences in the sample encode the same CDR3. This sequence joins TRBV5-4 and TRBJ1-6, with 8 bases identical to TRBD1. Per the germline V gene, CDR1 is SGHNT and CDR2 is YYREEE (reference sequence). V lost 1 base to trimming and J lost 7 bases; unmatched junction nucleotides: 4. This CDR3 contains 15 residues. Here the CDR3 DNA reads TGTGCCAGCAGCTTGTCAGGGGGCTACAATTCACCCCTCCACTTT. Its translation: CASSLSGGYNSPLHF.

V usage is TRBV6-4 and J usage is TRBJ2-1; 9 bases align to TRBD1. The CDR3 is 15 amino acids. Germline assignment: CDR1 MRHNA and CDR2 SNTAGT. Unmatched junction bases numbered 10, after V lost 4 bases and J lost 9 bases. The CDR3 reads CASSVTGQGTIEQFF. CDR3 nucleotides: TGTGCCAGCAGTGTTACGGGACAGGGTACGATTGAGCAGTTCTTC.

This clone was seen once. The CDR3 coding sequence is TGTGCCAGCAGCTTAGTCCCAGGGATATACAAAGAGACCCAGTACTTC. This translates into CASSLVPGIYKETQYF. The chain is built from TRBV7-2 and TRBJ2-5; D is perhaps TRBD1 (5 bases). The CDR3 length is 16 residues. V was pared by 1 base and J by 3 bases, with 15 bases between. Germline V gene sequence: CDR1 SGHTA, CDR2 FQGNSA. The full variable domain, its missing parts supplied by reference TRBV7-2 and TRBJ2-5, is GAGVSQSPSNKVTEKGKDVELRCDPISGHTALYWYRQSLGQGLEFLIYFQGNSAPDKSGLPSDRFSAERTGGSVSTLTIQRTQQEDSAVYLCASSLVPGIYKETQYFGPGTRLLVL.

This clone was counted only a few times. The chain uses TRBV5-1 and TRBJ2-2; TRBD1 aligns across 8 bases. The CDR3 contains 16 residues. After removal of 1 base from V and 6 bases from J, the junction contained 8 bases not matched to a gene. Germline V gene data show CDR1 as SGHRS and CDR2 as YFSETQ. CDR3 sequence: CASSLMPTGVPGELFF. The CDR3, as DNA: TGCGCCAGCAGCTTGATGCCGACAGGGGTCCCCGGGGAGCTGTTTTTT.